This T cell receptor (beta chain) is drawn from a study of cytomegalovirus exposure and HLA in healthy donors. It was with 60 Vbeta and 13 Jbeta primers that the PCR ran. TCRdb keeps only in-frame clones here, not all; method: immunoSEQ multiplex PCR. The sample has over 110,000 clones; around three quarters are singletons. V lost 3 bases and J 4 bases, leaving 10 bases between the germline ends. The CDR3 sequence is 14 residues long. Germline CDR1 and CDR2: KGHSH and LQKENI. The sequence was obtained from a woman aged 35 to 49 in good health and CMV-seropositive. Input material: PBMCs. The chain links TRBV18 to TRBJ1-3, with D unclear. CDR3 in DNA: TGTGCCAGCTCACCGCGGGGATCCGGAAACACCATATATTTT. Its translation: CASSPRGSGNTIYF.